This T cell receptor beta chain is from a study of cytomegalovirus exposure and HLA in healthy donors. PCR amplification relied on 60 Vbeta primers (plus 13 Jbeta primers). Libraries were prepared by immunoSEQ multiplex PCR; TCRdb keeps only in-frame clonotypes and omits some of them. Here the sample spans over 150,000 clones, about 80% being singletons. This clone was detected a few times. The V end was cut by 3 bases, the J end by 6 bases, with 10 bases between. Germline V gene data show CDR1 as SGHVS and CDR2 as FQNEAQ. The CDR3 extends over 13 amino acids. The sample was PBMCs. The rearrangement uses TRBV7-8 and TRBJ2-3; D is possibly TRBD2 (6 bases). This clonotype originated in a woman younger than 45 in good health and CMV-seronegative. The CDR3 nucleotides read TGTGCCAGCAGCTTTACCGGGGGTGATACGCAGTATTTT. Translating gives CASSFTGGDTQYF.